The subject of this entry is one TCR beta chain. Its antigen remains unidentified. These data come from a study of T cells in Graves' hyperthyroidism and ophthalmopathy. The patients, who ranged from 18 to 65 in age, presented with newly diagnosed hyperthyroidism lasting under 2 months. It was uncontrolled infection, other autoimmune disease, pregnancy or lactation that excluded patients. A sample of blood taken at first hyperthyroidism diagnosis preceded any ophthalmopathy symptoms. There are 15 residues in the CDR3. Germline V gene sequence: CDR1 MGHRA, CDR2 YSYEKL. Deletions cut 3 bases from V and 4 bases from J, with 12 bases between. Study-level results: Separating ophthalmopathy from stable hyperthyroidism was achieved by a 13 V-J model.

RNA transcripts yielded amplified TCR beta CDR3 regions. With the HTBI primer set, the TCR CDR3 went through a first round of RT-PCR. A single record per CDR3 protein comes from TCRdb applying MiXCR to the multiplex PCR reads. Found here are approximately 370,000 distinct CDR3 sequences, about 15% of them singletons; the top ten hold 30% to 40%. The sample comprised blood. The chain carries TRBV4-1 and TRBJ1-4; a possible D gene is TRBD1 (5 bases). This receptor was identified in a woman aged 25 to 39 with Graves' hyperthyroidism that later progressed to Graves' ophthalmopathy. The CDR3 coding sequence is TGCGCCAGCAGCCAGCCGGGACGGATTAATGAAAAACTGTTTTTT. Its protein product is CASSQPGRINEKLFF.